A single sample is the source of the 7 T cell receptor beta chains below, sequenced in a study of blood T cell repertoires in COVID-19. The method was immunoSEQ multiplex PCR; TCRdb's version includes in-frame clones alone and lacks a portion of them. The table lists over 130,000 clones, approximately 88% of them singletons. The sequenced sample was peripheral blood. The receptors here all came from a human donor in a cohort sampled during active COVID-19.

The V gene is TRBV29-1, the J gene TRBJ2-1, with TRBD2 matching 11 bases. This CDR3 contains 16 residues. With 6 bases clipped from V and 0 bases from J, the junction kept 7 bases outside the gene matches. Per germline, CDR1 SQVTM and CDR2 ANQGSEA. CDR3 DNA: TGCAGCGTGGTCCTACTAGCGGGGGCCTCCTACAATGAGCAGTTCTTC. Its protein product is CSVVLLAGASYNEQFF.

J is TRBJ2-3 and V is TRBV30, with D hard to call. CDR1 is GTSNPN, CDR2 SVGIG, per germline (reference sequence). This CDR3 contains 13 residues. The V gene lost 4 bases and the J gene lost 2 bases, with 10 bases spanning the gap. The DNA of the CDR3 is TGTGCCTGGAACGGCGGAATCACAGATACGCAGTATTTT. This gives the protein CAWNGGITDTQYF.

This chain uses TRBV5-6 with TRBJ1-2, with 9 positions matching TRBD1. V was clipped by 4 bases and J by 5 bases; unmatched bases: 6. The CDR3 length is 14 residues. Germline V gene data show CDR1 as SGHDT and CDR2 as YYEEEE. CDR3 in amino acids: CASSTPTGGYGYTF. CDR3 in DNA: TGTGCCAGCAGCACCCCGACAGGGGGATATGGCTACACCTTC.

This chain joins TRBV18 and TRBJ2-5; D possibly corresponds to TRBD1 (7 bases). The CDR3 contains 15 residues. Germline V gives CDR1 KGHSH, CDR2 LQKENI. V lost 5 bases and J lost 4, with 17 bases in between. The CDR3 coding sequence is TGTGCCAGCTCAGGAAGGAGGGGGCTTGGAGAGACCCAGTACTTC. It translates to CASSGRRGLGETQYF. The complete variable domain, with remaining parts taken from reference TRBV18 and TRBJ2-5, reads NAGVMQNPRHLVRRRGQEARLRCSPMKGHSHVYWYRQLPEEGLKFMVYLQKENIIDESGMPKERFSAEFPKEGPSILRIQQVVRGDSAAYFCASSGRRGLGETQYFGPGTRLLVL.

Concerning this clone: Other DNA variants within this sample encode the same CDR3. The chain combines TRBV7-2 with TRBJ1-1; D not resolved. The CDR3 has 12 residues. V shed 3 bases and J shed 5 bases, with 7 bases lying between them. Germline values: CDR1 SGHTA, CDR2 FQGNSA. In DNA, the CDR3 is TGTGCCAGCAGCTTGGTGCGGACTGAAGCTTTCTTT. Protein: CASSLVRTEAFF.

The chain carries TRBV11-2 and TRBJ1-5; TRBD1 matches 7 bases. The germline V gene has CDR1 SGHAT and CDR2 FQNNGV. J gave up 6 bases and V 5 bases, and 7 bases lay outside the gene matches. The CDR3 extends over 14 amino acids. The CDR3 region is CASSVGTGVQPQHF. CDR3 DNA sequence: TGTGCCAGCAGCGTGGGAACAGGGGTTCAGCCCCAGCATTTT.

The rearrangement uses TRBV19 and TRBJ2-3; D gene ambiguous. CDR1 and CDR2 from the germline V gene are LNHDA and SQIVND (reference sequence). Trimming removed 4 bases from V and 2 bases from J, with 10 bases in between. The CDR3 extends over 14 amino acids. The DNA for the CDR3 is TGTGCCAGTAGTAGGCGGCACCACACAGATACGCAGTATTTT. This codes for CASSRRHHTDTQYF. Using reference TRBV19 and TRBJ2-3 for the parts outside the CDR3, the full variable domain is DGGITQSPKYLFRKEGQNVTLSCEQNLNHDAMYWYRQDPGQGLRLIYYSQIVNDFQKGDIAEGYSVSREKKESFPLTVTSAQKNPTAFYLCASSRRHHTDTQYFGPGTRLTVL.